This T cell receptor beta chain was recorded in a study of T cells of healthy individuals. TCRdb used MiXCR to reprocess the 5' RACE reads, holding one entry per CDR3 protein. The sample has roughly 87,000 distinct CDR3 sequences, 17% seen once; the top ten hold over 5%. Trimming cost V 4 bases and J 7 bases, with 15 bases left between them. The CDR3 loop spans 14 amino acids. Germline V CDR1 and CDR2: SGHRS, YFSETQ. The chain is built from TRBV5-1 and TRBJ2-1, with D unclear. The receptor comes from a human donor in good health. The CDR3 DNA is TGCGCCAGCAGCCAGAGGACCCCGACGAATGAGCAGTTCTTC. It encodes CASSQRTPTNEQFF.